The subject of this entry is one T cell receptor beta chain. Study processing details: The authors estimated nucleated cell counts from reference gene primer amplification. Data came from immunoSEQ multiplex PCR; TCRdb stores just in-frame clones and leaves some out. The V and J calls and the clone size are those of that table, but D and trimming were determined from the DNA. Here the sample spans under 300,000 clones, approximately 79% being singletons. The sample comes from a study of blood T cell repertoires in COVID-19. Study-level background: Acute and convalescent COVID-19 samples came from the United States, Italy and Spain. PBMCs, B-cell-depleted T cells, or T cells were the source of the cDNA or gDNA that made up the material.

V was cut by 6 bases and J by 11 bases, with 16 bases left in between. This CDR3 region has 12 residues. Sequenced input: peripheral blood. The source is a woman aged 40 to 50 with active or convalescent COVID-19. This chain connects TRBV12-3 or TRBV12-4 to TRBJ1-1, with a weak D call TRBD1 (5 bases). Written as DNA, the CDR3 is TGTGCCAGCAGCATCGGGGGTCCCGAGGCTTTCTTT. It is translated as CASSIGGPEAFF.